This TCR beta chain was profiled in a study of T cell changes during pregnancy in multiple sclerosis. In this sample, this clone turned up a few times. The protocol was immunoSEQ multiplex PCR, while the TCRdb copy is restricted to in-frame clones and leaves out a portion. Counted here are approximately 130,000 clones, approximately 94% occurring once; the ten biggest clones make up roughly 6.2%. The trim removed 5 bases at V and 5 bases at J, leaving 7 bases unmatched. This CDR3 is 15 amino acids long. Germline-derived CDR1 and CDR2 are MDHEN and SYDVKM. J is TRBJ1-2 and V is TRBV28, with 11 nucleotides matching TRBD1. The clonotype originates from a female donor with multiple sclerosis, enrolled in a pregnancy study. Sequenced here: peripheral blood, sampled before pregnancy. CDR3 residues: CASSPDRGRRYGYTF. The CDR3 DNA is TGTGCCAGCAGTCCGGACAGGGGGCGCCGTTATGGCTACACCTTC.